The 12 T cell receptor beta chains in this list originate from one sample, sequenced in a study of lymphopenia after photon versus proton radiotherapy. Repertoires were generated with immunoSEQ multiplex PCR, while TCRdb's copy carries only in-frame clones and drops some. The top ten hold approximately 2% of the sample, which has tens of thousands of clones, around 84% seen once. The sample here was peripheral blood, taken from a patient treated with proton-based radiotherapy. The receptors were gathered from a man between 60 and 75 years old with pancreatic cancer.

The rearrangement joins TRBV13 to TRBJ2-3; unclear D gene. V dropped 4 bases and J dropped 6 bases, with 14 bases sitting between them. The CDR3 contains 14 residues. From germline, CDR1 is PRHDT and CDR2 FYEKMQ (reference sequence). This CDR3 is CASSSQPTSDTQYF. CDR3 in DNA: TGTGCCAGCAGCTCTCAGCCCACCTCGGATACGCAGTATTTT.

The CDR3 DNA reads TGCGCCAGCAGCCAAGATAAGTTTGGCATACAGAACACTGAAGCTTTCTTT. Encoded protein: CASSQDKFGIQNTEAFF. V is TRBV4-1 and J is TRBJ1-1; D gene ambiguous. The germline V and J ends were trimmed by 0 bases and 1 base, with 15 bases remaining between them. The CDR3 totals 17 residues. In germline, CDR1 is MGHRA, CDR2 YSYEKL.

For the CDR3, the DNA is TGTGCCAGCAGCTCGATGGGACAGACGTTTAAAGAGACCCAGTACTTC. Its translation is CASSSMGQTFKETQYF. This chain connects TRBV5-5 to TRBJ2-5, with 7 bases identical to TRBD1. Germline-derived CDR1 and CDR2 are SGHKS and YYEKEE (reference sequence). Trimming removed 3 bases from V and 3 bases from J; junction bases left unmatched: 11. The CDR3 has 16 amino acids.

In its sample, this clone was seen a few times. The chain links TRBV5-3 to TRBJ1-1; no clear D. TRBV5-3 is an ORF; its function is uncertain. The CDR3 length is 16 residues. V shed 0 bases and J shed 0 bases, with 12 bases lying between them. CDR3: CARSLGICPVNTEAFF. The CDR3 DNA follows: TGTGCCAGAAGCTTGGGCATTTGCCCCGTGAACACTGAAGCTTTCTTT.

The CDR3 protein is CASSRRSGANVLTF. The CDR3 DNA reads TGTGCCAGCAGTAGAAGGTCAGGGGCCAACGTCCTGACTTTC. The chain carries TRBV6-5 and TRBJ2-6; D gene unclear. CDR1 is MNHEY, CDR2 SVGAGI, per germline. CDR3 length equals 14 residues. The V gene lost 5 bases and the J gene lost 4 bases, with 9 bases spanning the gap.

The V and J genes are TRBV25-1 and TRBJ2-5; TRBD1 or TRBD2 may be the D gene (6 bases each). Germline-derived CDR1 and CDR2 are MGHDK and SYGVNS. Trimming pared 1 base from V and 4 bases from J, leaving 13 bases between. This CDR3 has 15 amino acids. CDR3 coding DNA: TGTGCCAGCAGTGAATGGGGGGACACCAGAGAGACCCAGTACTTC. Its translation is CASSEWGDTRETQYF.

The count of this clone is one. The rearrangement joins TRBV28 to TRBJ1-5, with D unclear. With 5 bases removed from V and 3 bases from J, the gap between germline ends came to 14 bases. The CDR3 is 15 amino acids. CDR1 and CDR2 from the germline V gene are MDHEN and SYDVKM. In nucleotides, the CDR3 is TGTGCCAGCAGTCCCCGGTCGGGAAACAATCAGCCCCAGCATTTT. It yields the protein CASSPRSGNNQPQHF.

This chain links TRBV6-5 with TRBJ2-2, with 7 bases aligning to TRBD1. The CDR3 extends over 15 amino acids. J gave up 6 bases and V 5 bases, and 9 bases lay outside the gene matches. Germline V gives CDR1 MNHEY, CDR2 SVGAGI. The CDR3 DNA reads TGTGCCAGCAGTCGAAACAGGGGTATCGCCGGGGAGCTGTTTTTT. It yields the protein CASSRNRGIAGELFF.

This chain connects TRBV6-5 to TRBJ2-7; D remains unclear. There are 16 residues in the CDR3. The germline CDR1 and CDR2 sequences are MNHEY and SVGAGI. V dropped 0 bases and J dropped 7 bases, with 19 bases sitting between them. The CDR3 DNA sequence: TGTGCCAGCAGTTACTCTGGCTACCCCATAGGATGGGAGCAGTACTTC. The encoded protein is CASSYSGYPIGWEQYF.

The rearrangement uses TRBV20-1 and TRBJ2-4; the D is unclear. The V gene lost 2 bases and the J gene lost 7 bases, with 6 bases spanning the gap. This CDR3 has 11 amino acids. The germline V gene encodes CDR1 DFQATT and CDR2 SNEGSKA (reference sequence). The CDR3 reads CSARNQNIQYF. The CDR3 bases are TGCAGTGCTAGAAATCAGAACATTCAGTACTTC.

This chain uses TRBV30 with TRBJ1-2, with TRBD1 as a possible D gene (6 bases). CDR1 is GTSNPN and CDR2 is SVGIG in the germline V gene (reference sequence). There are 12 residues in the CDR3. Deletions cut 8 bases from V and 4 bases from J, with 14 bases between. CDR3 in DNA: TGTGCCCAAGGGGCCAGGGGCTATGGCTACACCTTC. It is translated as CAQGARGYGYTF.

The V gene is TRBV4-1, the J gene TRBJ2-7; D is undetermined. The germline V gene has CDR1 MGHRA and CDR2 YSYEKL. CDR3 length: 18 residues. Between the trimmed V and J ends, which lost 3 bases and 4 bases, there was a span of 25 bases. The CDR3 nucleotides are TGCGCCAGCAGCCAGTTTGGACCTGAGGCAAGATCTTCTTACGAGCAGTACTTC. Residues: CASSQFGPEARSSYEQYF.